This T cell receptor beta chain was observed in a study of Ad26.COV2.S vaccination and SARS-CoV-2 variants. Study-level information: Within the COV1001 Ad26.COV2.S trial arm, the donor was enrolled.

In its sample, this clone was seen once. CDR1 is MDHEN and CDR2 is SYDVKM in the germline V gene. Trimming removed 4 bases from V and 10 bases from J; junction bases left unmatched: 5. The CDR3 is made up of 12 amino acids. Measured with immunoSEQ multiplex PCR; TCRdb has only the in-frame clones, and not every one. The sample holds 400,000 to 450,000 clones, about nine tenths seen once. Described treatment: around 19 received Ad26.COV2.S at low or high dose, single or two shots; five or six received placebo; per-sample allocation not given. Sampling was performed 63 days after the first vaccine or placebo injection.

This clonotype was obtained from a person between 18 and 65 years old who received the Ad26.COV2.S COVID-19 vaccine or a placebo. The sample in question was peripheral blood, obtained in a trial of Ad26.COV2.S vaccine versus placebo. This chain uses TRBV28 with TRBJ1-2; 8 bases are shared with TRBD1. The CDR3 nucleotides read TGTGCCAGCAGTTCAGGGACAGGAGACTACACCTTC. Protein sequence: CASSSGTGDYTF.